This T cell receptor beta chain was captured by sequencing in a study of T cells in Graves' hyperthyroidism and ophthalmopathy. Germline V gene sequence: CDR1 SEHNR, CDR2 FQNEAQ (reference sequence). The V and J ends lost 1 base and 2 bases respectively, with 9 bases between them. CDR3 length: 15 amino acids. This clonotype has more than one count but fewer than ten. Amplification targeted TCR beta CDR3 regions from RNA transcripts. Researchers ran a first-round RT-PCR on the TCR CDR3 using the HTBI primer set. MiXCR, run by TCRdb on the multiplex PCR reads, gives a single entry per CDR3 protein. Among about 98,000 distinct CDR3 sequences listed, 40% were seen once.

The clonotype originates from a woman between 25 and 40 years old with Graves' hyperthyroidism. The sample was peripheral blood or thyroid tissue (not recorded which). This rearrangement joins TRBV7-9 to TRBJ1-5; D might be TRBD1 (5 bases). The CDR3 nucleotides read TGTGCCAGCAGCTTAGATTGGGGGGGCAATCAGCCCCAGCATTTT. Its protein product is CASSLDWGGNQPQHF.